The 31 T cell receptor beta chains in this list originate from one sample, sequenced in a study of blood T cell repertoires in COVID-19. Sequencing used immunoSEQ multiplex PCR; TCRdb keeps in-frame clones, though not all of them. In the table there are about 170,000 clones, about 74% of which are singletons. Sequencing input: peripheral blood. The source of these receptors is a woman of 80 years or more with acute or convalescent COVID-19.

J is TRBJ2-3 and V is TRBV29-1; perhaps TRBD2 as D (6 bases). CDR3 length: 14 residues. Trimming removed 7 bases from V and 1 base from J, with 15 bases in between. Per the germline V gene, CDR1 is SQVTM and CDR2 is ANQGSEA. CDR3 sequence: CSATGTPGTDTQYF. Here the CDR3 DNA reads TGCAGCGCAACCGGGACTCCAGGCACAGATACGCAGTATTTT.

The chain recombines TRBV5-1 with TRBJ2-1; D possibly corresponds to TRBD2 (6 bases). The germline V gene encodes CDR1 SGHRS and CDR2 YFSETQ. Trimming took 3 bases from V and 13 from J, leaving 23 bases between them. This CDR3 is built from 15 residues. CDR3 amino acids: CASSYSQNWGESQFF. The DNA for the CDR3 is TGCGCCAGCAGCTATTCACAAAACTGGGGGGAGAGTCAGTTCTTC. Using reference TRBV5-1 and TRBJ2-1 for the parts outside the CDR3, the full variable domain is KAGVTQTPRYLIKTRGQQVTLSCSPISGHRSVSWYQQTPGQGLQFLFEYFSETQRNKGNFPGRFSGRQFSNSRSEMNVSTLELGDSALYLCASSYSQNWGESQFFGPGTRLTVL.

The CDR3 DNA sequence: TGTGCCAGCTCACGGACAGGGGTTGGAACCGGGGAGCTGTTTTTT. Translated, it gives CASSRTGVGTGELFF. J is TRBJ2-2 and V is TRBV18; 9 positions agree with TRBD1. With 4 bases clipped from V and 5 bases from J, the junction kept 5 bases outside the gene matches. The CDR3 has 15 amino acids. Germline V gene lookup returns CDR1 KGHSH and CDR2 LQKENI.

As DNA, the CDR3 is TGTGCCAGCAGCGCTAGCGGGGCGAAGTACTTC. It encodes CASSASGAKYF. The rearrangement links TRBV5-6 to TRBJ2-7, with 9 bases fitting TRBD2. This CDR3 is 11 amino acids long. CDR1 SGHDT and CDR2 YYEEEE come from the germline V gene. Trimming at V came to 4 bases and at J to 11 bases, leaving 4 bases not matched to a gene.

The chain has TRBV18 and TRBJ2-2; D unresolved. CDR1 KGHSH and CDR2 LQKENI come from the germline V gene. The CDR3 length is 15 residues. Between the trimmed V and J ends, which lost 4 bases and 4 bases, there was a span of 13 bases. In nucleotides, the CDR3 is TGTGCCAGCTCACTGGCGGTGGTCGGCACCGGGGAGCTGTTTTTT. This codes for CASSLAVVGTGELFF.

The chain is built from TRBV18 and TRBJ1-3; 8 bases match TRBD1. J gave up 3 bases and V 2 bases, and 3 bases lay outside the gene matches. Germline CDR1 and CDR2: KGHSH and LQKENI. This CDR3 spans 15 amino acids. The CDR3 loop reads CASSPGGQGGNTIYF. In nucleotides, the CDR3 is TGTGCCAGCTCACCAGGCGGACAGGGTGGAAACACCATATATTTT.

The gene calls are TRBV10-2 and TRBJ2-7, with 8 bases lining up with TRBD2. Germline values: CDR1 WSHSY, CDR2 SAAADI. The CDR3 sequence is 14 residues long. The ends lost 7 bases at V and 3 bases at J; junction bases unmatched: 8. Written as DNA, the CDR3 is TGCGCCAGCAACAGCGGGAGTCTCCACTACGAGCAGTACTTC. Its protein is CASNSGSLHYEQYF.

The chain combines TRBV11-2 with TRBJ1-2; D is undetermined. Per the germline V gene, CDR1 is SGHAT and CDR2 is FQNNGV. V was trimmed by 4 bases and J by 6 bases, leaving 9 bases between them. This CDR3 region has 12 residues. The CDR3: CASSSELNGYTF. The CDR3 bases are TGTGCCAGCAGCTCTGAACTGAATGGCTACACCTTC.

This clone has more than one count but fewer than ten. The J gene is TRBJ1-2, the V gene TRBV5-1; D not certain. The CDR3 runs 12 residues. Trimming took 2 bases from V and 8 from J, leaving 10 bases between them. Germline-derived CDR1 and CDR2 are SGHRS and YFSETQ. The CDR3 bases are TGCGCCAGCAGCTTAGACACGGTCGGCTACACCTTC. It is translated as CASSLDTVGYTF.

The chain recombines TRBV28 with TRBJ2-3, with D possibly being TRBD2 (5 bases). Germline CDR1 is MDHEN and CDR2 is SYDVKM. The CDR3 is 16 amino acids. Trimming left V 5 bases short and J 6 bases short, with 21 bases between. CDR3 sequence reads: CASSTLWRSPGDTQYF. As DNA, the CDR3 is TGTGCCAGCAGTACCCTGTGGCGGAGCCCGGGGGATACGCAGTATTTT.

This clone has just one count. The V and J genes are TRBV5-1 and TRBJ2-1; tentatively, D is TRBD2 (5 bases). The CDR3 is 16 residues long. V was pared by 0 bases and J by 0 bases, with 10 bases between. Germline loops: CDR1 SGHRS, CDR2 YFSETQ. The CDR3 reads CASSLGAGSSYNEQFF. CDR3 in DNA: TGCGCCAGCAGCTTGGGGGCGGGTAGCTCCTACAATGAGCAGTTCTTC.

V gene TRBV28 combines with J gene TRBJ2-7, with D possibly TRBD2 on 5 matching bases. There are 15 residues in the CDR3. V dropped 3 bases and J dropped 0 bases, with 12 bases sitting between them. Germline loops: CDR1 MDHEN, CDR2 SYDVKM. In nucleotides, the CDR3 is TGTGCCAGCAGTTTCCCTAGCCAGAGCTCCTACGAGCAGTACTTC. It codes for CASSFPSQSSYEQYF.

V and J are TRBV15 and TRBJ2-2; 10 bases line up with TRBD2. Trimming at V came to 1 base and at J to 1 base, leaving 12 bases not matched to a gene. CDR1 is LNHNV and CDR2 is YYDKDF in the germline V gene (reference sequence). This CDR3 has 20 residues. The CDR3 DNA reads TGTGCCACCAGCAGAGGTCTACTAGCGGGAAGCCTCAAGAACACCGGGGAGCTGTTTTTT. This sequence encodes CATSRGLLAGSLKNTGELFF.

This CDR3 reads CASSSQLAGVGEQYF. CDR3 DNA: TGCGCCAGCAGCTCCCAACTAGCGGGGGTAGGGGAGCAGTACTTC. The V gene is TRBV5-1, the J gene TRBJ2-7; 11 nucleotides line up with TRBD2. Germline CDR1 is SGHRS and CDR2 is YFSETQ. With 3 bases clipped from V and 7 bases from J, the junction kept 9 bases outside the gene matches. The length of the CDR3 is 15 residues.

The chain uses TRBV28 and TRBJ2-7; tentatively, D is TRBD2 (5 bases). CDR3 length: 15 amino acids. Trimming took off 3 bases at V and 2 bases at J, with 14 bases between the two ends. In germline, CDR1 is MDHEN, CDR2 SYDVKM. CDR3 nucleotide sequence: TGTGCCAGCAGTTTTTTTCGTATGAGGGCCTACGAGCAGTACTTC. This codes for CASSFFRMRAYEQYF.

J is TRBJ2-5 and V is TRBV28; 10 bases are shared with TRBD1. The V segment lost 6 bases and the J segment 5 bases; nucleotides outside the gene matches: 6. Germline V gene lookup returns CDR1 MDHEN and CDR2 SYDVKM. This CDR3 comprises 14 residues. CDR3 in amino acids: CASSRDRGWETQYF. Written as DNA, the CDR3 is TGTGCCAGCAGCCGGGACAGGGGCTGGGAGACCCAGTACTTC.

In this sample, this clone turned up many times. The rearrangement uses TRBV14 and TRBJ2-6, with D unclear. Germline CDR1 SGHDN, CDR2 FVKESK. V lost 1 base and J lost 0, with 4 bases in between. This CDR3 contains 15 residues. The CDR3 bases are TGTGCCAGCAGCCAAGGGAGCTCTGGGGCCAACGTCCTGACTTTC. Amino acids: CASSQGSSGANVLTF.

V is TRBV4-2 and J is TRBJ2-5; 9 bases match TRBD2. Germline CDR1 and CDR2: LGHNA and YNFKEQ. V gave up 5 bases and J gave up 2 bases; unmatched junction bases: 6. This CDR3 has 15 residues. In DNA, the CDR3 is TGTGCCAGCAGCGAGCGACTAGCGGCTCAAGAGACCCAGTACTTC. The encoded protein is CASSERLAAQETQYF.

The chain combines TRBV6-6 with TRBJ1-1, with 7 bases fitting TRBD1. The CDR3 runs 14 residues. Trimming removed 4 bases from V and 3 bases from J; junction bases left unmatched: 5. The germline CDR1 and CDR2 sequences are MNHNY and SVGAGI (reference sequence). The CDR3 here is CASSLQGKDTEAFF. CDR3 DNA sequence: TGTGCCAGCAGTTTACAGGGGAAAGACACTGAAGCTTTCTTT.

The chain couples TRBV5-1 to TRBJ1-1; D ambiguous. The ends were cut back, 3 bases at V and 5 bases at J, with 14 bases in the middle. The CDR3 loop spans 14 amino acids. CDR1 is SGHRS, CDR2 YFSETQ, per germline. In DNA, the CDR3 is TGCGCCAGCAGCTCTCTGGTGGGGAGAACTGAAGCTTTCTTT. Its translation: CASSSLVGRTEAFF.

V and J are TRBV7-3 and TRBJ2-1, with TRBD2 matching 9 bases. Germline V gives CDR1 SGHTA, CDR2 FQGTGA. The CDR3 consists of 16 residues. The V gene end was trimmed by 3 bases and the J gene end by 6 bases; junction bases not matched to a gene: 9. The CDR3, as DNA: TGTGCCAGCAGCTTGACCGGGACTAGCCCCCTCAATGAGCAGTTCTTC. This gives the protein CASSLTGTSPLNEQFF.

V gene TRBV24-1 combines with J gene TRBJ2-2; D remains unclear. Germline CDR1 and CDR2: KGHDR and SFDVKD. V shed 0 bases and J shed 6 bases, with 7 bases lying between them. The CDR3 is 14 residues long. The CDR3 protein is CATSDLTIAGELFF. The CDR3 DNA sequence: TGTGCCACCAGTGATTTGACTATCGCCGGGGAGCTGTTTTTT.

The chain links TRBV12-3 or TRBV12-4 to TRBJ1-1; D is ambiguous. This CDR3 is built from 13 residues. Trimming pared 8 bases from V and 4 bases from J, leaving 14 bases between. CDR3 nucleotide sequence: TGTGCCAGCCGTACAGTTTTGGGCACTGAAGCTTTCTTT. This gives the protein CASRTVLGTEAFF.

The chain carries TRBV10-3 and TRBJ2-3, with D possibly being TRBD2 (6 bases). Germline-derived CDR1 and CDR2 are ENHRY and SYGVKD. CDR3 length equals 15 residues. Trimming stripped 0 bases from V and 4 bases from J, with 11 bases between. CDR3: CAISESKAGSDTQYF. The DNA of the CDR3 is TGTGCCATCAGTGAGTCGAAGGCGGGATCAGATACGCAGTATTTT.

This sequence joins TRBV3-1 (or the pseudogene TRBV3-2) and TRBJ2-7, with TRBD2 identical over 12 bases. The CDR3 contains 17 residues. Germline trimming cut 0 bases from V and 3 bases from J; bases unmatched to any gene: 6. Per germline, CDR1 LGHDT and CDR2 YNNKEL (reference sequence). In nucleotides, the CDR3 is TGTGCCAGCAGCCAAGAGGGGCTAGCGGGAGGGATCTACGAGCAGTACTTC. Translating it yields CASSQEGLAGGIYEQYF.

The J gene is TRBJ2-3, the V gene TRBV2; the match to TRBD2 covers 8 bases. This CDR3 region has 15 residues. The trim removed 11 bases at V and 2 bases at J, leaving 12 bases unmatched. Germline CDR1 SNHLY, CDR2 FYNNEI. Here the CDR3 DNA reads TGTGCCGGAGTAGGGACTAGTTGGTCCACAGATACGCAGTATTTT. It yields the protein CAGVGTSWSTDTQYF.

The rearrangement uses TRBV5-1 and TRBJ2-5; D may be TRBD2 (6 bases). This CDR3 is 16 amino acids long. The ends were cut back, 3 bases at V and 3 bases at J, with 18 bases in the middle. The germline V gene has CDR1 SGHRS and CDR2 YFSETQ. Here the CDR3 reads CASSWGGGGREETQYF. In DNA, the CDR3 is TGCGCCAGCAGCTGGGGAGGTGGCGGAAGGGAAGAGACCCAGTACTTC.

There are many counts of this clone. V gene TRBV3-1 (or the pseudogene TRBV3-2) combines with J gene TRBJ2-7; 9 nucleotides match TRBD2. V shed 4 bases and J 3 bases; nucleotides not matched to a gene: 10. The CDR3 covers 16 residues. Per germline, CDR1 LGHDT and CDR2 YNNKEL (reference sequence). CDR3 amino acids: CASSRIFRGRDYEQYF. CDR3 DNA sequence: TGTGCCAGCAGCCGGATCTTCCGCGGGAGGGACTACGAGCAGTACTTC.

The chain recombines TRBV7-9 with TRBJ2-3; possibly TRBD2 for D (5 bases). The ends were cut back, 6 bases at V and 6 bases at J, with 10 bases in the middle. The germline V gene has CDR1 SEHNR and CDR2 FQNEAQ (reference sequence). The CDR3 contains 12 residues. The CDR3 nucleotides are TGTGCCAGCAGAAGGACTGTTGATACGCAGTATTTT. This codes for CASRRTVDTQYF.

The V gene is TRBV5-1, the J gene TRBJ2-1; 8 bases match TRBD2. The CDR3 extends over 16 amino acids. The junction had 6 bases not matched to a gene; V was cut back by 0 bases and J by 4 bases. Germline V gene data show CDR1 as SGHRS and CDR2 as YFSETQ. CDR3 amino acids: CASSLGPAGVYNEQFF. The CDR3 nucleotides read TGCGCCAGCAGCTTGGGTCCAGCGGGAGTTTACAATGAGCAGTTCTTC. Full variable domain (rest looked up from reference TRBV5-1 and TRBJ2-1): KAGVTQTPRYLIKTRGQQVTLSCSPISGHRSVSWYQQTPGQGLQFLFEYFSETQRNKGNFPGRFSGRQFSNSRSEMNVSTLELGDSALYLCASSLGPAGVYNEQFFGPGTRLTVL.

This sequence joins TRBV28 and TRBJ1-2; maybe TRBD1 (5 bases). Deletions cut 3 bases from V and 6 bases from J, with 14 bases between. The CDR3 loop spans 14 amino acids. Germline assignment: CDR1 MDHEN and CDR2 SYDVKM. For the CDR3, the DNA is TGTGCCAGCAGTTTGGGGCGGCGAGCTCATGGCTACACCTTC. Protein sequence: CASSLGRRAHGYTF.